This T cell receptor beta chain was obtained from a study of T cell repertoires in aging, cancer and after chemotherapy. A note on this clonotype: As yet, its antigen is unknown.

Study outcomes and limitations: In each cancer cohort, median generation probability increased across chemotherapy, suggesting thymic output rebounded.

TCR beta rearrangements were amplified from peripheral blood genomic DNA. TRB rearrangements spanning V, D and J were amplified using mixed TRB-A/B primers. TCRdb re-derived calls from the multiplex PCR reads in MiXCR, one entry per CDR3 protein. The data hold approximately 5,300 distinct CDR3 sequences, with 27% observed a single time. The CDR3 is made up of 14 amino acids. V lost 3 bases and J lost 4, with 11 bases in between. The germline V gene encodes CDR1 SGHVS and CDR2 FNYEAQ. The V gene is TRBV7-6, the J gene TRBJ2-3; D might be TRBD2 (6 bases). The receptor comes from a human donor with a solid tumor. The specimen was blood. The CDR3 spells CASSLEGPPDTQYF. For the CDR3, the DNA is TGTGCCAGCAGCTTGGAGGGACCACCAGATACGCAGTATTTT. Full variable domain (remainder filled in from reference TRBV7-6 and TRBJ2-3): GAGVSQSPRYKVTKRGQDVALRCDPISGHVSLYWYRQALGQGPEFLTYFNYEAQQDKSGLPNDRFSAERPEGSISTLTIQRTEQRDSAMYRCASSLEGPPDTQYFGPGTRLTVL.